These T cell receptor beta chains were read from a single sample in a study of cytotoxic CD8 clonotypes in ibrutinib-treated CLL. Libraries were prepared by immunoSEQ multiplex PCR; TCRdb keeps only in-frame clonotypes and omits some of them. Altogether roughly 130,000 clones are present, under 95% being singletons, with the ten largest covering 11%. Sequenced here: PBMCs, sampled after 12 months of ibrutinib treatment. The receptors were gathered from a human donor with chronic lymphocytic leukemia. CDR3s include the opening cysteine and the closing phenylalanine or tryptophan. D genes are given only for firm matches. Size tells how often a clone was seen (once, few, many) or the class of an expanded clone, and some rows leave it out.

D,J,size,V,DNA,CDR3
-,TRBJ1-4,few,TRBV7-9,TGTGCCAGCAGCCCGAAAGACAGGCTAGGTGAAAAACTGTTTTTT,CASSPKDRLGEKLFF
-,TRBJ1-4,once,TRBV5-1,TGCGCCAGCAGCTTGGCCCTACAGATCAATGAAAAACTGTTTTTT,CASSLALQINEKLFF
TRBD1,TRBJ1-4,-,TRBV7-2,TGTGCCAGCAGCTCAAGGCCGGGACAGAAGAATGAAAAACTGTTTTTT,CASSSRPGQKNEKLFF
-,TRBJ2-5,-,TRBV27,TGTGCCACGGGTCGAGAGACCCAGTACTTC,CATGRETQYF
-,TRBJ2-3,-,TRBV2,TGTGCCAGCAGAACTCCTAGCGTAGGATCCACAGATACGCAGTATTTT,CASRTPSVGSTDTQYF
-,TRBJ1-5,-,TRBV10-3,TGTGCCATCAGCCAGGGGAGCAATCAGCCCCAGCATTTT,CAISQGSNQPQHF
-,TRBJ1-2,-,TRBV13,TGTGCCAGCAGCTTAGGCCATCAAAACTATGGCTACACCTTC,CASSLGHQNYGYTF
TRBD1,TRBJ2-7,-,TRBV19,TGTGCCAGTAGCTTCCGGGACAGGGCCTACGAGCAGTACTTC,CASSFRDRAYEQYF
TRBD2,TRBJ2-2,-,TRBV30,TGTGCCTGGTTACTAGCGGGAGGTACCGGGGAGCTGTTTTTT,CAWLLAGGTGELFF
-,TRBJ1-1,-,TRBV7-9,TGTGCCAGCAGCCAAGTCCGGACGCAAACTGAAGCTTTCTTT,CASSQVRTQTEAFF
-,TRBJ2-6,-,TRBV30,TGTGCCTGGAGTGTACGGATCCCTGGGGCCAACGTCCTGACTTTC,CAWSVRIPGANVLTF
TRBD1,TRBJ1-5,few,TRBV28,TGTGCCAGCAGTTTATGGACAGGGGGAGAGGGCAATCAGCCCCAGCATTTT,CASSLWTGGEGNQPQHF
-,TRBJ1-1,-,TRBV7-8,TGTGCCAGCAGCTTAGTGGGAAAGGGTGCTGAAGCTTTCTTT,CASSLVGKGAEAFF
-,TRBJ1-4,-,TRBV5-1,TGCGCCAGCAGCACCAACACAGAAAAACTGTTTTTT,CASSTNTEKLFF
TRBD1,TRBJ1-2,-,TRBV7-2,TGTGCCAGCAGCCCTCAACAGGGGTTAAACTATGGCTACACCTTC,CASSPQQGLNYGYTF
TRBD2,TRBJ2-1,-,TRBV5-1,TGCGCCAGCAGCTTGGCCCTTCTAGCGGGAGTATACAATGAGCAGTTCTTC,CASSLALLAGVYNEQFF
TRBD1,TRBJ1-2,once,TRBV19,TGTGCCAGTAGTAGAGAACAGGGGGATGGCTACACCTTC,CASSREQGDGYTF
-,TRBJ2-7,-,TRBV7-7,TGTGCTAGCAGCCAAATGGCCGGCGCTTACGAGCAGTACTTC,CASSQMAGAYEQYF
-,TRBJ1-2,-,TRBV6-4,TGTGCCAGCCGCCTTCGCTATGGCTACACCTTC,CASRLRYGYTF
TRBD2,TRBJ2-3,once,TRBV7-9,TGTGCCAGCAGCGCCCGTCTAGCGGGAGCCCGGGGTCCCCCAGATACGCAGTATTTT,CASSARLAGARGPPDTQYF
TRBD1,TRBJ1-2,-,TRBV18,TGTGCCAGCTCAGCAGGACAGGGCTCAAACTATGGCTACACCTTC,CASSAGQGSNYGYTF
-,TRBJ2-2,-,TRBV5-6,TGTGCCAGCAGCTTGCCGGGACCAACGAACACCGGGGAGCTGTTTTTT,CASSLPGPTNTGELFF
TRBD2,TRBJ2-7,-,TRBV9,TGTGCCAGCAGCGTAGGGATTAGCGGGAGATTAACCCACGAGCAGTACTTC,CASSVGISGRLTHEQYF
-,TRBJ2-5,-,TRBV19,TGTGCCAGTAACAACGGACTACAACAAGAGACCCAGTACTTC,CASNNGLQQETQYF
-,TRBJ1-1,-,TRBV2,TGTGCCAGCAGGGTTACTTTCCAAGCTTTCTTT,CASRVTFQAFF
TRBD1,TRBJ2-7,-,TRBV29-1,TGCAGCGCCCAGATCGTATCAACAGGGGCCGAGCAGTACTTC,CSAQIVSTGAEQYF
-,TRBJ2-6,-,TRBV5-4,TGTGCCAGCAGCTTGGACAACTCTGGGGCCAACGTCCTGACTTTC,CASSLDNSGANVLTF
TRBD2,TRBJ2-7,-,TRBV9,TGTGCCAGCAGCGAGAGCGGGGTAGCGGAGCAGTACTTC,CASSESGVAEQYF
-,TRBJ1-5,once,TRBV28,TGTGCCAGCAGTTTCTTCACAGCGAGCAATCAGCCCCAGCATTTT,CASSFFTASNQPQHF
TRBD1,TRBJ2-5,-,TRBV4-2,TGTGCCAGCAGCCAAACCGGGACAGGGGGTCTCTCGGAGACCCAGTACTTC,CASSQTGTGGLSETQYF
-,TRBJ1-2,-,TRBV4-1,TGCGCCAGCAGCCAAGCGGGCTATGGCTACACCTTC,CASSQAGYGYTF
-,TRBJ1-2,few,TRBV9,TGTGCCAGCAGCGTTGACATGTATGGCTACACCTTC,CASSVDMYGYTF
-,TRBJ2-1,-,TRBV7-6,TGTGCCAGCAGCTTAGGAAAGACTAACGCTCTGTACAATGAGCAGTTCTTC,CASSLGKTNALYNEQFF
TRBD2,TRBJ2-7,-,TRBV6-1,TGTGCCAGCCTCTTCCGGAGGCTAGCGGATTACGAGCAGTACTTC,CASLFRRLADYEQYF
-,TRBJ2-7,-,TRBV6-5,TGTGCCAGCAGTCTTCGACGGGGTTCCTACGAGCAGTACTTC,CASSLRRGSYEQYF
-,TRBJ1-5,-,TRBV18,TGTGCCAGCTCACCGGGGGGTGGCAATCAGCCCCAGCATTTT,CASSPGGGNQPQHF
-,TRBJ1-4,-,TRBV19,TGTGCCACCGGCCCCCGGGAACGAGAAAAACTGTTTTTT,CATGPREREKLFF
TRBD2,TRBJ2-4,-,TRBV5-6,TGTGCCAGCAACGCGAGAATACGGGGGGGAAACATTCAGTACTTC,CASNARIRGGNIQYF
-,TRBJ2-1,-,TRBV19,TGTGCCAGTAGTTACCAGGGATACAATGAGCAGTTCTTC,CASSYQGYNEQFF
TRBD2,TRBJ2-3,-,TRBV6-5,TGTGCCAGCAGAGCGGGAGGCCGCACAGATACGCAGTATTTT,CASRAGGRTDTQYF
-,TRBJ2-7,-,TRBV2,TGTGCCAGCAGTGAAGAGGAATACGAGCAGTACTTC,CASSEEEYEQYF
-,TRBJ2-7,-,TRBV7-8,TGTGCCAGCAGCTTAGGGGGGACAACCTACGAGCAGTACTTC,CASSLGGTTYEQYF
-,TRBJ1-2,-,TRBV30,TGTGCCTGGAGTCCCGACTCTTATGGCTACACCTTC,CAWSPDSYGYTF
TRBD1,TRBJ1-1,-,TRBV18,TGTGCCAGCTCACCAATCCAGGGGGGAGCTTTCTTT,CASSPIQGGAFF
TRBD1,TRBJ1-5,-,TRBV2,TGTGCCAGCAGTGACAGCTGGGGACAGACGCGGTATAGCAATCAGCCCCAGCATTTT,CASSDSWGQTRYSNQPQHF
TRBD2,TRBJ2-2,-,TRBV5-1,TGCGCCAGCAGCTCCGGGACTAGCGGGAGGACCGGGGAGCTGTTTTTT,CASSSGTSGRTGELFF
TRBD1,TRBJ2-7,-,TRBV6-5,TGTGCCAGCAGTTACCAGCCGGGACAGGGATTCGGGGAGCAGTACTTC,CASSYQPGQGFGEQYF
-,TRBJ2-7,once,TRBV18,TGTGCCAGCTCACCACCATCGGACATCTCAAGCGGCGAGCAGTACTTC,CASSPPSDISSGEQYF
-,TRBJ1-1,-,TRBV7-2,TGTGCCAGCAGCTTAACCGGGACCGGGAACACTGAAGCTTTCTTT,CASSLTGTGNTEAFF
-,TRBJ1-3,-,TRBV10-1,TGCGCCATAAGGCTCTACTCTGGAAACACCATATATTTT,CAIRLYSGNTIYF
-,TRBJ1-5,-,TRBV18,TGTGCCAGCTCACAGCAGGGTTTAAGCAATCAGCCCCAGCATTTT,CASSQQGLSNQPQHF
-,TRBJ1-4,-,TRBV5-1,TGCGCCAGCAGAACGGACGTCACCCCTAATGAAAAACTGTTTTTT,CASRTDVTPNEKLFF
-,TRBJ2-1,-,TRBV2,TGTGCCAGCATTAACGACAGGAGCTCCTACAATGAGCAGTTCTTC,CASINDRSSYNEQFF
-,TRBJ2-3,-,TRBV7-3,TGTGCCAGCAGCTCCTCAGCCGGGGATACGCAGTATTTT,CASSSSAGDTQYF
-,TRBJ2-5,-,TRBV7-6,TGTGCCAGCAGCTTAGCAAGGGATGTCGGGACCCAGTACTTC,CASSLARDVGTQYF